This T cell receptor beta chain emerged from a study of T cells in Graves' hyperthyroidism and ophthalmopathy. Amplification yielded TCR beta CDR3 regions, with RNA transcripts as the source. A set of HTBI primers served as the primers for a first-round RT-PCR of the TCR CDR3. TCRdb recomputed calls from the multiplex PCR reads with MiXCR, one row per CDR3 protein. This sample has 550,000 to 700,000 distinct CDR3 sequences, with 46% found just once. CDR1 MGHRA and CDR2 YSYEKL come from the germline V gene. V was cut by 0 bases and J by 2 bases, with 8 bases left in between. CDR3 size: 16 residues. The specimen sequenced was peripheral blood or thyroid tissue (not recorded which). The genes are TRBV4-1 and TRBJ2-6; D may be TRBD1 (6 bases). The sequence was collected from an adult woman with Graves' disease, either hyperthyroidism or ophthalmopathy (not recorded which). The CDR3 reads CASSQDEGAGANVLTF. As DNA, the CDR3 is TGCGCCAGCAGCCAAGATGAGGGGGCTGGGGCCAACGTCCTGACTTTC.